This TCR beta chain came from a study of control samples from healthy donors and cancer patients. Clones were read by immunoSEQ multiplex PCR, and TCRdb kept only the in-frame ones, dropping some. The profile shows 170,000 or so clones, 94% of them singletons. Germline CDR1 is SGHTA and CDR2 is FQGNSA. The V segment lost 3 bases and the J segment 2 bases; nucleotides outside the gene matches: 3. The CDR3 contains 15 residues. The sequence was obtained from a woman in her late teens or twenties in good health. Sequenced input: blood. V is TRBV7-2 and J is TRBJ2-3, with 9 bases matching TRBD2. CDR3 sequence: CASSFLAGVTDTQYF. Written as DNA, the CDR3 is TGTGCCAGCAGCTTTTTAGCGGGGGTCACAGATACGCAGTATTTT. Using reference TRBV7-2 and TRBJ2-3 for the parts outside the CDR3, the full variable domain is GAGVSQSPSNKVTEKGKDVELRCDPISGHTALYWYRQSLGQGLEFLIYFQGNSAPDKSGLPSDRFSAERTGGSVSTLTIQRTQQEDSAVYLCASSFLAGVTDTQYFGPGTRLTVL.